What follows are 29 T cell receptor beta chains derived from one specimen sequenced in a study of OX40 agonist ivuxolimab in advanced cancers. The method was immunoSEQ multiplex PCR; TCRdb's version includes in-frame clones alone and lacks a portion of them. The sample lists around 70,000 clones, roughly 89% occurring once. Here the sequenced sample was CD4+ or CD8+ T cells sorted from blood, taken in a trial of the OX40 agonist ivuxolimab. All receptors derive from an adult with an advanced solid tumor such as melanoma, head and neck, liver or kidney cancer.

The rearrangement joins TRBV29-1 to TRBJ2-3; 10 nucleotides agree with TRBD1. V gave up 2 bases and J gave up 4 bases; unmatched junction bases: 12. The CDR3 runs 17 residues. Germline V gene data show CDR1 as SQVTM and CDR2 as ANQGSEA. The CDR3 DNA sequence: TGCAGCGTTGAATCCTATGCGGACAGGGGGTTTGCAGATACGCAGTATTTT. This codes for CSVESYADRGFADTQYF.

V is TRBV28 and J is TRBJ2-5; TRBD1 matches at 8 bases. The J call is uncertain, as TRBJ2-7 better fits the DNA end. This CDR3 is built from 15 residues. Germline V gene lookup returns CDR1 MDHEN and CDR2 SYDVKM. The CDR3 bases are TGTGCCAGCAGCTCGCCGGGACAGGCCCCCTACGAGCAGTACTTC. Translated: CASSSPGQAPYEQYF.

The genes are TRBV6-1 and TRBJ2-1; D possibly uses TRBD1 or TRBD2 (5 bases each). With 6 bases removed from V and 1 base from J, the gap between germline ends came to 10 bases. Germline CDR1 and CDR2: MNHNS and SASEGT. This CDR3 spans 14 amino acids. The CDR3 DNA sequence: TGTGCCAGCAGGACAGAGGGGTCCTACAATGAGCAGTTCTTC. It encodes CASRTEGSYNEQFF.

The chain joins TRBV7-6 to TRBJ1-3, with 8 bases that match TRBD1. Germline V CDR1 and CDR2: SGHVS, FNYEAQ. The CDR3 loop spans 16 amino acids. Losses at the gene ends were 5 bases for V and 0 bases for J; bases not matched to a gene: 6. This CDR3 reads CASSLDRVGSGNTIYF. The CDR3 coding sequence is TGTGCCAGCAGCCTGGACAGGGTGGGCTCTGGAAACACCATATATTTT.

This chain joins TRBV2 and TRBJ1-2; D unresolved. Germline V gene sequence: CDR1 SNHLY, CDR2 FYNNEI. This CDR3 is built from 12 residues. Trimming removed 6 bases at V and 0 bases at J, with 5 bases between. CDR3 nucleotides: TGTGCCAGCAGAGTTGCTAACTATGGCTACACCTTC. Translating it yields CASRVANYGYTF.

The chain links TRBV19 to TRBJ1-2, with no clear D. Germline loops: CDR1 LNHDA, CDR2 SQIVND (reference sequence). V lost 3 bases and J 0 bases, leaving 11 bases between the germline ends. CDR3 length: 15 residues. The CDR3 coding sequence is TGTGCCAGTAGTATCCGGGCTAAAGCTAACTATGGCTACACCTTC. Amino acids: CASSIRAKANYGYTF.

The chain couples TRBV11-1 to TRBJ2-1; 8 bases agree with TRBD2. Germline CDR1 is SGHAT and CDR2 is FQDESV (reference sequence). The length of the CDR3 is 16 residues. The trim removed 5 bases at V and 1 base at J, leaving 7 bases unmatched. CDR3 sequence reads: CASSPPGGRSYNEQFF. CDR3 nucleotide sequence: TGTGCCAGCAGCCCGCCAGGCGGGAGGTCCTACAATGAGCAGTTCTTC.

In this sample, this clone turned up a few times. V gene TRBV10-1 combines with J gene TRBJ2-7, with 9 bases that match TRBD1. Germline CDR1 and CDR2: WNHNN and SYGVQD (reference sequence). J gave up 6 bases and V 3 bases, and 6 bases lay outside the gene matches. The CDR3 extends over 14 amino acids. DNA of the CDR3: TGCGCCAGCAGTGACCCGGGACAGGGCTTCGAGCAGTACTTC. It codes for CASSDPGQGFEQYF.

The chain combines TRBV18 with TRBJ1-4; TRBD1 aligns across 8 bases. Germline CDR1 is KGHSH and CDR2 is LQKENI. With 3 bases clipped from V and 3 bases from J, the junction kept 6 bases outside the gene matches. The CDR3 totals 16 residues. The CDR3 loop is CASSPQGARANEKLFF. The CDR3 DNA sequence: TGTGCCAGCTCACCCCAGGGGGCGAGGGCTAATGAAAAACTGTTTTTT.

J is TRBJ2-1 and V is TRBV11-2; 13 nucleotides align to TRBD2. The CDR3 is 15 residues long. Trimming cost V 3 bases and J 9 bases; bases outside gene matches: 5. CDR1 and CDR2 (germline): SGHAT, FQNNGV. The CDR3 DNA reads TGTGCCAGCAGCTTCCGGACTAGCGGGAGTCGTGAGCAGTTCTTC. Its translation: CASSFRTSGSREQFF.

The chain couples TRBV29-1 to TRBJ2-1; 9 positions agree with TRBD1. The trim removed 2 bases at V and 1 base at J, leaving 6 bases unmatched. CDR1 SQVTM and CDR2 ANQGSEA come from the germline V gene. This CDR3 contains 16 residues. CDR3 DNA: TGCAGCGTTGAACTGGGGACAGGGCGTTCCTACAATGAGCAGTTCTTC. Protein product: CSVELGTGRSYNEQFF.

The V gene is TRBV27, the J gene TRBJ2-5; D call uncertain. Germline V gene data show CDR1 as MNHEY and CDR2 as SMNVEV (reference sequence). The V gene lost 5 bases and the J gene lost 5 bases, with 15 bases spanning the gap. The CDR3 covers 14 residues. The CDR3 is CASSDGRFRETQYF. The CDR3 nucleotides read TGTGCCAGCAGTGACGGAAGGTTCCGGGAGACCCAGTACTTC.

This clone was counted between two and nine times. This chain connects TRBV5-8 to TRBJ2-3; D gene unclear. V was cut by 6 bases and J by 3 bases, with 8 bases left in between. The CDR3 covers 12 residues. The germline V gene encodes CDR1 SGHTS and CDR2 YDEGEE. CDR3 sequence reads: CASTRLTDTQYF. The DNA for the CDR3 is TGTGCCAGCACCCGTTTGACAGATACGCAGTATTTT.

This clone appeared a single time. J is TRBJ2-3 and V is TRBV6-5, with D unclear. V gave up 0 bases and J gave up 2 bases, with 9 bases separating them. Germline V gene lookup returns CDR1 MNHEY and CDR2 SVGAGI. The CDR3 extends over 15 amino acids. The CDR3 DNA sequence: TGTGCCAGCAGTTACTCTGGTCTTATCACAGATACGCAGTATTTT. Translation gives CASSYSGLITDTQYF.

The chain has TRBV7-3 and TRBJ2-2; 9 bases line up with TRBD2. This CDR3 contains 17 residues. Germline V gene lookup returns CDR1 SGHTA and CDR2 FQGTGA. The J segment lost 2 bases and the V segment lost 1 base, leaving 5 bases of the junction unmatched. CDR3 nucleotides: TGTGCCAGCAGCTTAAGGGGCGGGAGGGATAACACCGGGGAGCTGTTTTTT. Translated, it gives CASSLRGGRDNTGELFF.

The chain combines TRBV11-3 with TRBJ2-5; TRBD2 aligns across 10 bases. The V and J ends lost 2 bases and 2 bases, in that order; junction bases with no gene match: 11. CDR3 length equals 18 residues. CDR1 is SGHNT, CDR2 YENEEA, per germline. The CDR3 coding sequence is TGTGCCAGCAGCTTAAGAGCGAGCGGGGGGGTTCGTCAAGAGACCCAGTACTTC. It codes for CASSLRASGGVRQETQYF.

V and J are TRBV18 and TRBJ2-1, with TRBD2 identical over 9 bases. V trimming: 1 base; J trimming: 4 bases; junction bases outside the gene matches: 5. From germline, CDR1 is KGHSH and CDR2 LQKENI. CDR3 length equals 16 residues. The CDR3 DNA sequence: TGTGCCAGCTCACCACGGCGGGGGGGCCAATACAATGAGCAGTTCTTC. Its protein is CASSPRRGGQYNEQFF.

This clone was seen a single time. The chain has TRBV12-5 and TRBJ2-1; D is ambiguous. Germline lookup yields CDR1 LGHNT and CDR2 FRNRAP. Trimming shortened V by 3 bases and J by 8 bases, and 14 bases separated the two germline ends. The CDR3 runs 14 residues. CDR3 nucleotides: TGTGCTAGTGGTTTCAGGAGTGATAGAGATGAGCAGTTCTTC. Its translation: CASGFRSDRDEQFF.

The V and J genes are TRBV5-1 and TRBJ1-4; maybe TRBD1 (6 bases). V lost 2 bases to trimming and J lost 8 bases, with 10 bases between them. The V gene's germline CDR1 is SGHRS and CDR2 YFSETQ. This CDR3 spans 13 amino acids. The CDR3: CASSFLTGEKLFF. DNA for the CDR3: TGCGCCAGCAGCTTTTTAACAGGGGAAAAACTGTTTTTT.

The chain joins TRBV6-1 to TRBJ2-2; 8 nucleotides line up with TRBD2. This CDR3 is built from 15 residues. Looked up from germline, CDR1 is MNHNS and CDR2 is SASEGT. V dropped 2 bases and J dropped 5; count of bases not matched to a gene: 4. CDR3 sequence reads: CASSEPGLVTGELFF. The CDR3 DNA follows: TGTGCCAGCAGTGAACCGGGACTAGTAACCGGGGAGCTGTTTTTT.

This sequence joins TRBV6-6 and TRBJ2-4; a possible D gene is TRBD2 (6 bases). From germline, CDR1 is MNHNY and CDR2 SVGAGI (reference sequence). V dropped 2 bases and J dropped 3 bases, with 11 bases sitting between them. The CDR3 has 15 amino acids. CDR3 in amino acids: CASSYLWGDKNIQYF. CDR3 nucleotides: TGTGCCAGCAGTTACCTGTGGGGGGACAAAAACATTCAGTACTTC.

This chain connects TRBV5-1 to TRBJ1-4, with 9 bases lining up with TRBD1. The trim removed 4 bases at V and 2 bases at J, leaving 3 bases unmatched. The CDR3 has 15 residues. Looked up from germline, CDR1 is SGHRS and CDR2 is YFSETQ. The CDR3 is CASSPGTGTNEKLFF. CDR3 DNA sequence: TGCGCCAGCAGCCCGGGGACAGGGACTAATGAAAAACTGTTTTTT. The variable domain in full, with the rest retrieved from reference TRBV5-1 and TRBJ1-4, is KAGVTQTPRYLIKTRGQQVTLSCSPISGHRSVSWYQQTPGQGLQFLFEYFSETQRNKGNFPGRFSGRQFSNSRSEMNVSTLELGDSALYLCASSPGTGTNEKLFFGSGTQLSVL.

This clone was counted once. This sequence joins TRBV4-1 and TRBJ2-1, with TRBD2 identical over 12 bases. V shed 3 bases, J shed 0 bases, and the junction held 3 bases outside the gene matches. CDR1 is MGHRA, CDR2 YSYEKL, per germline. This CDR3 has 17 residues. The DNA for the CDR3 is TGCGCCAGCAGCCAGGCGACTAGCGGGGGCTCCTACAATGAGCAGTTCTTC. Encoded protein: CASSQATSGGSYNEQFF.

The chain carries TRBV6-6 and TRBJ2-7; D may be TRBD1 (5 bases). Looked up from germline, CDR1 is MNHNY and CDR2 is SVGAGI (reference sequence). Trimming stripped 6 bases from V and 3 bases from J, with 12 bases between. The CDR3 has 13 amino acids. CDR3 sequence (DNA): TGTGCCAGCAGGGCCAGTACAGGCTACGAGCAGTACTTC. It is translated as CASRASTGYEQYF.

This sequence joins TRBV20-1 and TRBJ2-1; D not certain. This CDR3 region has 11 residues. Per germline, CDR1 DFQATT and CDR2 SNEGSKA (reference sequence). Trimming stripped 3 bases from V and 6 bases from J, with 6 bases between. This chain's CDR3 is CSASGFNEQFF. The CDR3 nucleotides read TGCAGTGCTAGCGGGTTCAATGAGCAGTTCTTC.

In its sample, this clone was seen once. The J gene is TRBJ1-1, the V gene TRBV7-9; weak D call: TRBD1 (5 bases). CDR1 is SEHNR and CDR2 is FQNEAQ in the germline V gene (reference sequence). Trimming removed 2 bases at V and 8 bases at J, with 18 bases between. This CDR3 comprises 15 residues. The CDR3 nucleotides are TGTGCCAGCAGCTTAACCAGGGTGTCCCAACTAGAAGCTTTCTTT. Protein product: CASSLTRVSQLEAFF.

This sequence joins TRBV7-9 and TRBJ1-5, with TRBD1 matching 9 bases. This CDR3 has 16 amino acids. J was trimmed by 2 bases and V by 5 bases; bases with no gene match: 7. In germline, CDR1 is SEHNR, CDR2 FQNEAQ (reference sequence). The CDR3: CASSLGTGSGNQPQHF. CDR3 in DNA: TGTGCCAGCAGCCTCGGGACAGGGAGCGGCAATCAGCCCCAGCATTTT.

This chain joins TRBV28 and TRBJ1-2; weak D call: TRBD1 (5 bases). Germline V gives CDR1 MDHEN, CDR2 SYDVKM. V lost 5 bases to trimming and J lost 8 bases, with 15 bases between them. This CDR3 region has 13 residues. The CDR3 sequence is CASSPPRGYGYTF. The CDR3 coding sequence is TGTGCCAGCAGTCCCCCAAGGGGATACGGCTACACCTTC.

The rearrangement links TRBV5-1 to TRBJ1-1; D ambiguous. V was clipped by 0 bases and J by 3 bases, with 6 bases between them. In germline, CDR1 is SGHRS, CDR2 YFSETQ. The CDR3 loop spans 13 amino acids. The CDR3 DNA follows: TGCGCCAGCAGCTTGGCGACCTACACTGAAGCTTTCTTT. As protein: CASSLATYTEAFF.